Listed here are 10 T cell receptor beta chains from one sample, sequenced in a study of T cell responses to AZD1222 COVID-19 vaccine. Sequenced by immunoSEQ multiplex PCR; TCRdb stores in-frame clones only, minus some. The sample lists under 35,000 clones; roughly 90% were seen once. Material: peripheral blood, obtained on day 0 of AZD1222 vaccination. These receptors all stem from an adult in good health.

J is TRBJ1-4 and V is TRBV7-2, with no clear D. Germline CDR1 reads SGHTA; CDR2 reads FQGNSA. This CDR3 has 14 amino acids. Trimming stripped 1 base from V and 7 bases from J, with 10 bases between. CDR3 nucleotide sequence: TGTGCCAGCAGCTTAGTTCTCCCCCCTGAAAAACTGTTTTTT. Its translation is CASSLVLPPEKLFF. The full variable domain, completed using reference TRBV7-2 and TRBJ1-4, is GAGVSQSPSNKVTEKGKDVELRCDPISGHTALYWYRQSLGQGLEFLIYFQGNSAPDKSGLPSDRFSAERTGGSVSTLTIQRTQQEDSAVYLCASSLVLPPEKLFFGSGTQLSVL.

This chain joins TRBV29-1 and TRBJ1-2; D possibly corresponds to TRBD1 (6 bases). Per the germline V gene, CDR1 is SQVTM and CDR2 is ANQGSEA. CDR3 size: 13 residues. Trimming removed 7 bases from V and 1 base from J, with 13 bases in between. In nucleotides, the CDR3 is TGCAGCGCCGGGGGGCAAAGTAACTATGGCTACACCTTC. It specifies CSAGGQSNYGYTF. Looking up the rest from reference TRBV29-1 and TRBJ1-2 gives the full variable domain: SAVISQKPSRDICQRGTSLTIQCQVDSQVTMMFWYRQQPGQSLTLIATANQGSEATYESGFVIDKFPISRPNLTFSTLTVSNMSPEDSSIYLCSAGGQSNYGYTFGSGTRLTVV.

The CDR3 coding sequence is TGTGCCAGCGGCCACACAGGCTCTGCTCCCTACAATGAGCAGTTCTTC. This codes for CASGHTGSAPYNEQFF. The rearrangement uses TRBV27 and TRBJ2-1, with TRBD1 as a possible D gene (5 bases). There are 16 residues in the CDR3. Germline values: CDR1 MNHEY, CDR2 SMNVEV (reference sequence). V was shortened by 8 bases and J by 2 bases, with 19 bases between the two germline ends.

For the CDR3, the DNA is TGTGCCAGTAGTACTGGAGCGGGGGGGCGGCAGAATGAGCAGTTCTTC. Encoded protein: CASSTGAGGRQNEQFF. This chain uses TRBV19 with TRBJ2-1, with 10 bases aligning to TRBD2. The CDR3 covers 16 residues. Germline V CDR1 and CDR2: LNHDA, SQIVND (reference sequence). V shed 4 bases and J 7 bases; nucleotides not matched to a gene: 10.

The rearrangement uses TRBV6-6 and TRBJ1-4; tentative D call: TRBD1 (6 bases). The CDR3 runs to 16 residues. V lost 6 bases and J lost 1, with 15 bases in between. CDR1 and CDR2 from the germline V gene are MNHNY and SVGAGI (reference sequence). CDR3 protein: CASRSTGTLTNEKLFF. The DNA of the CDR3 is TGTGCCAGCAGATCCACCGGGACACTAACTAATGAAAAACTGTTTTTT.

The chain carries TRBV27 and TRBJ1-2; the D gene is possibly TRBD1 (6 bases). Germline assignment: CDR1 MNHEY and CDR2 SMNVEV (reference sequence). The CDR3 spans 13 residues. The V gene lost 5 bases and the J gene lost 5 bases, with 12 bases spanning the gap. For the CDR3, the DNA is TGTGCCAGCAGTCCCCTGGGACAATATGGCTACACCTTC. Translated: CASSPLGQYGYTF.

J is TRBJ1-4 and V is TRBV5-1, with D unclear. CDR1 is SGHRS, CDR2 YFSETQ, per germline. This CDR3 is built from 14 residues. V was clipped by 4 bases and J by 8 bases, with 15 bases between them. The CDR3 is CASSTAMKSEKLFF. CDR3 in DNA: TGCGCCAGCAGCACGGCTATGAAAAGCGAAAAACTGTTTTTT.

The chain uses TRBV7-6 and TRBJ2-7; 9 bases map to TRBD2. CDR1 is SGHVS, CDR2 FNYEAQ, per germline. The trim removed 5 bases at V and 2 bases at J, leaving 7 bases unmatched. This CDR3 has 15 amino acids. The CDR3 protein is CASSARAGGPYEQYF. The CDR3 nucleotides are TGTGCCAGCAGCGCGCGAGCGGGAGGACCCTACGAGCAGTACTTC.

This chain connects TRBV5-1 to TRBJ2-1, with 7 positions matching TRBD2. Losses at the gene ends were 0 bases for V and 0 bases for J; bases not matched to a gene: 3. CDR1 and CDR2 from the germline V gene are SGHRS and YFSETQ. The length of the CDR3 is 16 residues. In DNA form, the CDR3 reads TGCGCCAGCAGCTTGGACCCGGGAGGCTCCTACAATGAGCAGTTCTTC. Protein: CASSLDPGGSYNEQFF.

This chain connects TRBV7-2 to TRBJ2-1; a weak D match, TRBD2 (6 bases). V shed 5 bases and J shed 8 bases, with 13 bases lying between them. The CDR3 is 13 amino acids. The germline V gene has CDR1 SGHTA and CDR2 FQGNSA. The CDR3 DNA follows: TGTGCCAGCAGCAGAGCTAGCGACGATGAGCAGTTCTTC. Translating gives CASSRASDDEQFF. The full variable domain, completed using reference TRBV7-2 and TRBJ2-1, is GAGVSQSPSNKVTEKGKDVELRCDPISGHTALYWYRQSLGQGLEFLIYFQGNSAPDKSGLPSDRFSAERTGGSVSTLTIQRTQQEDSAVYLCASSRASDDEQFFGPGTRLTVL.